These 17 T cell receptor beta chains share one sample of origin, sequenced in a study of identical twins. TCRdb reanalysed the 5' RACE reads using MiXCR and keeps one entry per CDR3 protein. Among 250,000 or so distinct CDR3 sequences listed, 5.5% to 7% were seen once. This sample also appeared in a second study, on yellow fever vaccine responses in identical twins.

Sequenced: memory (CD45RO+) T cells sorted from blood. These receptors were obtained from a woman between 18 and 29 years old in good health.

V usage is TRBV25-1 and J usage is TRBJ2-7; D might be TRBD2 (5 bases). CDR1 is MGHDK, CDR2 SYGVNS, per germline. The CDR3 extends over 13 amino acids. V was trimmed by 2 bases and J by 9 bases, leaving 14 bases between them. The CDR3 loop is CASSETGAEGQYF. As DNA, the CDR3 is TGTGCCAGCAGTGAAACCGGAGCCGAGGGGCAGTACTTC.

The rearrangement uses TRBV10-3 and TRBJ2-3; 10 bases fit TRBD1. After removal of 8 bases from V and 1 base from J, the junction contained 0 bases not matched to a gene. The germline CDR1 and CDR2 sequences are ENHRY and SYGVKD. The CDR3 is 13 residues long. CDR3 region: CAIGQGGTDTQYF. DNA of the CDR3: TGTGCCATCGGACAGGGGGGCACAGATACGCAGTATTTT.

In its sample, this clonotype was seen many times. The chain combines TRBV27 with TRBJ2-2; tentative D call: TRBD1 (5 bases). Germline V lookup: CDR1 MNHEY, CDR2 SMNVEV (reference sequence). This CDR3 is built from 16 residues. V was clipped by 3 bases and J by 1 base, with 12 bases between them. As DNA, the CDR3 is TGTGCCAGCAGTTTCTTCGCCGACAGGAACACCGGGGAGCTGTTTTTT. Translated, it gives CASSFFADRNTGELFF.

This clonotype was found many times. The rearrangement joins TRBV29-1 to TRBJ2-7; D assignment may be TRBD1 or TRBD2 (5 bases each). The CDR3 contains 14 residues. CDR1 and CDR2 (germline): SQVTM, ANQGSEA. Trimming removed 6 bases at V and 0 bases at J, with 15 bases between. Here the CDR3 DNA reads TGCAGCGTGGCTTCGGGGACCGGCTCCTACGAGCAGTACTTC. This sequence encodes CSVASGTGSYEQYF.

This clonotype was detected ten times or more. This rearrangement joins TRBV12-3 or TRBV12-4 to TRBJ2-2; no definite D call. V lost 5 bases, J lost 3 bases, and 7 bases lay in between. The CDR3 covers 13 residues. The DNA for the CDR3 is TGTGCCAGCAGTCTAGGGTACACCGGGGAGCTGTTTTTT. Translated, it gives CASSLGYTGELFF.

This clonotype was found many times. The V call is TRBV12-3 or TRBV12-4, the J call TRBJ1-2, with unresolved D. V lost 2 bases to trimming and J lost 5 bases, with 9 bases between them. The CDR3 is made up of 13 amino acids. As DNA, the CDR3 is TGTGCCAGCAGTTTATCCGGGGTATATGGCTACACCTTC. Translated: CASSLSGVYGYTF.

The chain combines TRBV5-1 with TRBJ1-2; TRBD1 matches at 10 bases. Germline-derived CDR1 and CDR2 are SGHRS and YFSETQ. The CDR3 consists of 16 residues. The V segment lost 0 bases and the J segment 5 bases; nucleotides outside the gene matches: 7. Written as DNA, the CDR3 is TGCGCCAGCAGCTTGGGACTTGGGACAGGGGTATATGGCTACACCTTC. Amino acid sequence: CASSLGLGTGVYGYTF.

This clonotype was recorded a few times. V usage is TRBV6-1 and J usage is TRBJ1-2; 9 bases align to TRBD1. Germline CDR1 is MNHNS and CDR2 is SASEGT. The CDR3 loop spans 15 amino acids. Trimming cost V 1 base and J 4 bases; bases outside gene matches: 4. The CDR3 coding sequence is TGTGCCAGCAGTGAAGGGGACAGGGTGATCTATGGCTACACCTTC. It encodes CASSEGDRVIYGYTF.

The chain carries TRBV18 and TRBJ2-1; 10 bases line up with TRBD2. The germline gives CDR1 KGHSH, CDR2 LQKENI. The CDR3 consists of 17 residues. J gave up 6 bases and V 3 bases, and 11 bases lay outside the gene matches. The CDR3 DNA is TGTGCCAGCTCACCGGCCTACAGCGGGGGGGCCAGCAATGAGCAGTTCTTC. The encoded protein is CASSPAYSGGASNEQFF.

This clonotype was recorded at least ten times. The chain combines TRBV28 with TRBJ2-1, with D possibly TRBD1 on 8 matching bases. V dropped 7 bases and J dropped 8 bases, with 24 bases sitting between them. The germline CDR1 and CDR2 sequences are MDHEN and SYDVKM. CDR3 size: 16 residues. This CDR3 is CASNEVGRTGGDEQFF. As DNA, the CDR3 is TGTGCCAGCAACGAAGTTGGAAGAACAGGGGGGGATGAGCAGTTCTTC.

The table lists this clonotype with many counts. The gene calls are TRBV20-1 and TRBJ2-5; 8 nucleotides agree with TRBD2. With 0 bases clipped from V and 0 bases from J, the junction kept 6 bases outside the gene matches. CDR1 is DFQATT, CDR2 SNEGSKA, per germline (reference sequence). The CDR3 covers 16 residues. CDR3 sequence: CSARDLLAANQETQYF. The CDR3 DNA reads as TGCAGTGCTAGAGATTTACTAGCGGCGAACCAAGAGACCCAGTACTTC.

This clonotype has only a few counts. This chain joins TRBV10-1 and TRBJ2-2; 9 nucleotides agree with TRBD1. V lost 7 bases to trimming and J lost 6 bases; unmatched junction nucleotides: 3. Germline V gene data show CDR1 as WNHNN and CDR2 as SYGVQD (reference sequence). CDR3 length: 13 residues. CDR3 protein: CASTGTGSGELFF. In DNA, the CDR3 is TGCGCCAGCACAGGGACAGGGTCCGGGGAGCTGTTTTTT.

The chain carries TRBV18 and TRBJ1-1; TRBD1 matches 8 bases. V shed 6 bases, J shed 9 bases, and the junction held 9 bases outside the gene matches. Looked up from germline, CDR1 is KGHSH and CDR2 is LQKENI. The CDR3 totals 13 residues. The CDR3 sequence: CASSLGQELQAFF. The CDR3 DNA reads TGTGCCAGCTCCCTGGGACAGGAGTTACAAGCTTTCTTT.

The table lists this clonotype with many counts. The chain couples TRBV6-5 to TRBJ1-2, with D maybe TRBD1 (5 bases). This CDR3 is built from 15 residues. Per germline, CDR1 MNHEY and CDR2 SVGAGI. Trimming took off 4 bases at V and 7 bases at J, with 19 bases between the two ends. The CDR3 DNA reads TGTGCCAGCAGTTCCAACCCTCAGGGTGCCGGTGGCTACACCTTC. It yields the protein CASSSNPQGAGGYTF.

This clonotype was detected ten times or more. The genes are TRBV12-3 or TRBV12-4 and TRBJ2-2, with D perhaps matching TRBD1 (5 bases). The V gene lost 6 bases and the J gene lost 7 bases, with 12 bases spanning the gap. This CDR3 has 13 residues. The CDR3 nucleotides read TGTGCCAGCAGCCTACAGGTGTACGGGGAGCTGTTTTTT. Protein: CASSLQVYGELFF.

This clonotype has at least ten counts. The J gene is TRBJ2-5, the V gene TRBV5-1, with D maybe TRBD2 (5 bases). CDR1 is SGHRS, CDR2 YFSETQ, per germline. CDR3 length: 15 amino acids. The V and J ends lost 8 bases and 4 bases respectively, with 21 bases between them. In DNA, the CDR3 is TGCGCCAGTAGCCCCCGTGCGGGCGCGGGAGAGACCCAGTACTTC. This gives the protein CASSPRAGAGETQYF.

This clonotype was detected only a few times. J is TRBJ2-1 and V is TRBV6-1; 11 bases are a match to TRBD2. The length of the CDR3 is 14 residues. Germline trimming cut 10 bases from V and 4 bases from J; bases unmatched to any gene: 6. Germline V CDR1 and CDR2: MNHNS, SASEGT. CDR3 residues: CAISGTSGYNEQFF. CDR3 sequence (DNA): TGTGCCATCTCCGGGACTAGCGGTTACAATGAGCAGTTCTTC.